This T cell receptor (beta chain) is drawn from a study of blood T cell repertoires in COVID-19. About the research overall: Whether acute or convalescent, the COVID-19 samples came from the United States, Italy and Spain. PBMCs, B-cell-depleted T cells, or T cells provided the cDNA or gDNA that made up the material.

The CDR3 runs 14 residues. The junction had 7 bases not matched to a gene; V was cut back by 3 bases and J by 13 bases. The germline gives CDR1 LGHDT, CDR2 YNNKEL (reference sequence). Original analysis: Amplification from reference gene primers served as the basis for estimated nucleated cell counts. Some clones are missing from TCRdb's copy, which holds only in-frame ones; the method was immunoSEQ multiplex PCR. The V and J calls and the clone size are those of that table, but D and trimming were determined from the DNA. The sample includes about 100,000 clones, about 85% seen only once; the top ten take more than 10%.

Input material: peripheral blood. The J gene is TRBJ2-1, the V gene TRBV3-1 (or the pseudogene TRBV3-2), with 12 bases fitting TRBD2. This TCR came from a human donor in a cohort sampled during active COVID-19. The CDR3 DNA reads TGTGCCAGCAGCCACCACCTAGCGGGAGGGCTCCAGTTCTTC. Its protein product is CASSHHLAGGLQFF.